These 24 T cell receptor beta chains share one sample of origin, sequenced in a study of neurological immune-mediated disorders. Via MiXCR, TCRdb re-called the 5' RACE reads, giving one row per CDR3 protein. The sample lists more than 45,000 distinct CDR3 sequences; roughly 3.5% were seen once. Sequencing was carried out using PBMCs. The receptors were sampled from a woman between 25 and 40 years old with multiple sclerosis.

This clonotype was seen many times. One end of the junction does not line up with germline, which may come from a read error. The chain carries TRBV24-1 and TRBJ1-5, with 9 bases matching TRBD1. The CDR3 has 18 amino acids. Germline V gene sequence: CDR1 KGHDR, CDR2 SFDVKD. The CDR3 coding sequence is TGTGCCACCAGTGAAGCCGGGACAGGGCGCAGCAGCAATCAGCCCCAGAATTTT. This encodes CATSEAGTGRSSNQPQNF.

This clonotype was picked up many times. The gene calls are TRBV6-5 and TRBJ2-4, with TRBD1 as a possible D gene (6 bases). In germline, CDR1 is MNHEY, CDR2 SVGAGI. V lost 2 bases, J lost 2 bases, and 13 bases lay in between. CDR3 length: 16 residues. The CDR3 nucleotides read TGTGCCAGCAGTTACGGGGCAGGGGCGTCCAAAAACATTCAGTACTTC. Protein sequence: CASSYGAGASKNIQYF.

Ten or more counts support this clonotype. CDR3: CAISDADGLLDEQYF. The CDR3 nucleotides are TGTGCCATCAGTGATGCCGACGGGTTGCTAGACGAGCAGTACTTC. The V call is TRBV10-3, the J call TRBJ2-7; D is uncertain. The germline V gene has CDR1 ENHRY and CDR2 SYGVKD. This CDR3 has 15 residues. Trimming shortened V by 3 bases and J by 5 bases, and 17 bases separated the two germline ends.

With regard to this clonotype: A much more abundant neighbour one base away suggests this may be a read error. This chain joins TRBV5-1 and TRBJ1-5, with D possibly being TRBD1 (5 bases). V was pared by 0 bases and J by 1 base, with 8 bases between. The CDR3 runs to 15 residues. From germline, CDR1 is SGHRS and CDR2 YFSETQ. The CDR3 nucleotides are TGCGCCAGCAGCTTGGAGGGGAAAAGCAATCAGCCCCAGCATTTT. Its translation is CASSLEGKSNQPQHF.

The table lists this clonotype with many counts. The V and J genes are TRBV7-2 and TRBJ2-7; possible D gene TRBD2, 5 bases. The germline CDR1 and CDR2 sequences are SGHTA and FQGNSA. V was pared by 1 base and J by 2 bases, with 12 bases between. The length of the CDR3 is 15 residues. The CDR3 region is CASSLVATGAYEQYF. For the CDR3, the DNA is TGTGCCAGCAGCTTAGTAGCGACTGGGGCCTACGAGCAGTACTTC. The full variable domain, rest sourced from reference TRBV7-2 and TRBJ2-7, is GAGVSQSPSNKVTEKGKDVELRCDPISGHTALYWYRQSLGQGLEFLIYFQGNSAPDKSGLPSDRFSAERTGGSVSTLTIQRTQQEDSAVYLCASSLVATGAYEQYFGPGTRLTVT.

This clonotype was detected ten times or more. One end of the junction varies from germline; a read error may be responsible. The chain's CDR3 is CASSESGSPGKTIYF. DNA of the CDR3: TGTGCCAGCAGTGAATCGGGCTCTCCAGGAAAAACCATATATTTT. The V call is TRBV25-1, the J call TRBJ1-3; D unresolved. The germline CDR1 and CDR2 sequences are MGHDK and SYGVNS. The CDR3 runs 15 residues.

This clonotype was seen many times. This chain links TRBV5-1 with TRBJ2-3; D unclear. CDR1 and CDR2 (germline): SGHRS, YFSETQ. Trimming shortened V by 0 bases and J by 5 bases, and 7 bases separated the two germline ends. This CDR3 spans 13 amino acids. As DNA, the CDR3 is TGCGCCAGCAGCTTGGGAACTCAAGATACGCAGTATTTT. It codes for CASSLGTQDTQYF.

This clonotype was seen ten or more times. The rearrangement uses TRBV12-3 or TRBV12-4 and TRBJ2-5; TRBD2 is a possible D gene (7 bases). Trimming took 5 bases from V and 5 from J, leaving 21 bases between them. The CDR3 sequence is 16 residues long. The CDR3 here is CASSPARKGGGETQYF. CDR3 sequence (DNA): TGTGCCAGCAGTCCGGCCAGAAAGGGGGGAGGGGAGACCCAGTACTTC.

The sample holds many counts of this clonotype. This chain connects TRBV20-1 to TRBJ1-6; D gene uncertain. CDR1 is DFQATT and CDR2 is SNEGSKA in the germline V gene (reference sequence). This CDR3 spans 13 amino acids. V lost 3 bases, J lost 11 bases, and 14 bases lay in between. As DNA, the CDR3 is TGCAGTGCTAGCCACATGGATTGGGCACCCCTCCACTTT. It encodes CSASHMDWAPLHF.

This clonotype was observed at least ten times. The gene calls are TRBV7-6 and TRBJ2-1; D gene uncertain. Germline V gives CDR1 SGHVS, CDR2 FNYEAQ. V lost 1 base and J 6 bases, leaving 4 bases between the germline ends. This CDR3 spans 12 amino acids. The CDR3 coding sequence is TGTGCCAGCAGCTTAGTCCTCAATGAGCAGTTCTTC. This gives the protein CASSLVLNEQFF. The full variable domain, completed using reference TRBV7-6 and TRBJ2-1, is GAGVSQSPRYKVTKRGQDVALRCDPISGHVSLYWYRQALGQGPEFLTYFNYEAQQDKSGLPNDRFSAERPEGSISTLTIQRTEQRDSAMYRCASSLVLNEQFFGPGTRLTVL.

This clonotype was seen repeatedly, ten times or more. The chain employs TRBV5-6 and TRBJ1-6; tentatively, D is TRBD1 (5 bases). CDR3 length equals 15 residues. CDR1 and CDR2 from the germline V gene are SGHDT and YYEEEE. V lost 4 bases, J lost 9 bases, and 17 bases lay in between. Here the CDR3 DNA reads TGTGCCAGCAGCATCACCGGGGCTAATCCTTCACCCCTCCACTTT. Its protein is CASSITGANPSPLHF.

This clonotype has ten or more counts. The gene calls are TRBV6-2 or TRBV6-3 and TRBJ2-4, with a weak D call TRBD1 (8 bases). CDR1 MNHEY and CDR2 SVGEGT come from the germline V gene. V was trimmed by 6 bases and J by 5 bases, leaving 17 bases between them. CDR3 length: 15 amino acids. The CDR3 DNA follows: TGTGCCAGCAGAACGCCAACAGGGGGGGAAAACATTCAGTACTTC. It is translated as CASRTPTGGENIQYF.

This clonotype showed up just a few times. The CDR3 loop reads CASSSLNFKNTEAFF. The CDR3, as DNA: TGTGCCAGCAGTTCGCTAAATTTCAAGAACACTGAAGCTTTCTTT. V is TRBV27 and J is TRBJ1-1; D remains ambiguous. The CDR3 is 15 residues long. V lost 4 bases and J 1 base, leaving 13 bases between the germline ends. From germline, CDR1 is MNHEY and CDR2 SMNVEV (reference sequence).

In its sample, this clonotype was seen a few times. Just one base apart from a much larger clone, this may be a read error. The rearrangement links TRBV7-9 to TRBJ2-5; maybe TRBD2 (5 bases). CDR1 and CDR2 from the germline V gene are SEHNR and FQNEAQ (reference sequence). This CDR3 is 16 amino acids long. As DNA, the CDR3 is TGTGTCAGCAGCCGACGGTTAACCGGAGGAGAAGAGACCCAGTACTTC. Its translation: CVSSRRLTGGEETQYF.

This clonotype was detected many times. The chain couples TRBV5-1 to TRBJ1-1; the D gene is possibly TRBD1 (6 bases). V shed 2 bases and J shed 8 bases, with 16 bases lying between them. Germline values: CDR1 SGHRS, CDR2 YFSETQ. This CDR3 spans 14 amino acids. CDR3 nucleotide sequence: TGCGCCAGCAGCTTCCGCGGGGGCGACAAGGAAGCTTTCTTT. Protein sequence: CASSFRGGDKEAFF.

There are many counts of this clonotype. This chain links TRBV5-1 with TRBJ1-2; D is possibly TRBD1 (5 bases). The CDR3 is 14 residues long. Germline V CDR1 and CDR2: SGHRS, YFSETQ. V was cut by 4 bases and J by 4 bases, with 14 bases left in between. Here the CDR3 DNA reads TGCGCCAGCAGCAAGACACAAGGGGCCTATGGCTACACCTTC. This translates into CASSKTQGAYGYTF.

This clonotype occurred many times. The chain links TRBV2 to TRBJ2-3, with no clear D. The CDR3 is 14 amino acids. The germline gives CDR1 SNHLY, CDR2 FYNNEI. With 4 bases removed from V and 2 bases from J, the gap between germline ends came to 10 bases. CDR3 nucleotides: TGTGCCAGCAGTGTGGGCAGAGTCACAGATACGCAGTATTTT. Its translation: CASSVGRVTDTQYF.

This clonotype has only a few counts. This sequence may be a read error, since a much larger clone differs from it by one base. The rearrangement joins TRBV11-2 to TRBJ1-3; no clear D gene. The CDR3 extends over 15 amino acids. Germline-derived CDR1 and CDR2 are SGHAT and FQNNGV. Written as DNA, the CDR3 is TGTGCCAGCAGCTTAGGCGGGGTCTCTGGAAAAACCATATATTTT. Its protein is CASSLGGVSGKTIYF.

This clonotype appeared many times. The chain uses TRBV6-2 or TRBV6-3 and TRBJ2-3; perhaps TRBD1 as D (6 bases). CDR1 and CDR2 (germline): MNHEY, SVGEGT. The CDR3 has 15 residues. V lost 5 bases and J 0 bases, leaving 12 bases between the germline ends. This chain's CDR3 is CASSLLTGSTDTQYF. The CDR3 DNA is TGTGCCAGCAGTCTCCTGACAGGTAGCACAGATACGCAGTATTTT.

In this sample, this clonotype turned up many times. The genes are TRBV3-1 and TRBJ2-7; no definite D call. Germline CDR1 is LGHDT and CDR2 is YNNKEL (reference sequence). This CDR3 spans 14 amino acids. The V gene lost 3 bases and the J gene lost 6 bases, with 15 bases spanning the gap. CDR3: CASSHDWPRFEQYF. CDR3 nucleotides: TGTGCCAGCAGCCATGATTGGCCTCGTTTCGAGCAGTACTTC.

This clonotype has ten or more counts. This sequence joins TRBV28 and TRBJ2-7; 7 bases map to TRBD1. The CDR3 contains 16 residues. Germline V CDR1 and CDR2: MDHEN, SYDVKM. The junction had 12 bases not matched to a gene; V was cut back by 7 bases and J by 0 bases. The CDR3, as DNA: TGTGCCAGCACCCCCGCCCTCGGGACAGACTCCTACGAGCAGTACTTC. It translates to CASTPALGTDSYEQYF.

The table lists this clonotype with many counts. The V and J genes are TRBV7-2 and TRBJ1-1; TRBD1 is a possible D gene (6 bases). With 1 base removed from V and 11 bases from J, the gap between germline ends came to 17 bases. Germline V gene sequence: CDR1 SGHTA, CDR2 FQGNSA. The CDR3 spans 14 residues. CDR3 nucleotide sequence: TGTGCCAGCAGCTTAGGCCGACAGGCCTCGGGTGCTTTCTTT. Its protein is CASSLGRQASGAFF.

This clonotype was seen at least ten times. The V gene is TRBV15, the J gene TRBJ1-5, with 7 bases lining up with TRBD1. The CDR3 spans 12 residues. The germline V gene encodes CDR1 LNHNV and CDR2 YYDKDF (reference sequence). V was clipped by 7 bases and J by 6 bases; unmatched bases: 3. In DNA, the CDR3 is TGTGCCACCAAGGGGGCGGGTCAGCCCCAGCATTTT. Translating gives CATKGAGQPQHF.

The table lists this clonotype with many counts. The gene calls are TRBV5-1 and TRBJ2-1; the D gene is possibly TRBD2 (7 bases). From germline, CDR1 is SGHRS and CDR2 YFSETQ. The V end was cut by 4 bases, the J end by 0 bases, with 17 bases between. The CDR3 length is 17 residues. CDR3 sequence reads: CASSPGGGGASYNEQFF. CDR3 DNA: TGCGCCAGCAGCCCGGGCGGCGGGGGCGCCTCCTACAATGAGCAGTTCTTC.